Below, 3 T cell receptor beta chains from the same sample are listed, as sequenced in a study of OX40 agonist ivuxolimab in advanced cancers. The protocol was immunoSEQ multiplex PCR, while the TCRdb copy is restricted to in-frame clones and leaves out a portion. The sample lists tens of thousands of clones; 65% to 90% were seen once. The material was CD4+ or CD8+ T cells sorted from blood, obtained in a trial of the OX40 agonist ivuxolimab. These receptors were obtained from an adult with an advanced solid tumor such as melanoma, head and neck, liver or kidney cancer.

The chain carries TRBV4-2 and TRBJ2-3; D gene uncertain. This CDR3 has 15 residues. V was clipped by 0 bases and J by 7 bases, with 14 bases between them. CDR1 is LGHNA, CDR2 YNFKEQ, per germline. The CDR3 DNA follows: TGTGCCAGCAGCCAAGATCGCTCTGCTGGAAATACGCAGTATTTT. It yields the protein CASSQDRSAGNTQYF.

This sequence joins TRBV28 and TRBJ2-1; D may be TRBD1 (5 bases). CDR1 and CDR2 (germline): MDHEN, SYDVKM. Trimming stripped 1 base from V and 3 bases from J, with 19 bases between. This CDR3 spans 18 amino acids. This CDR3 is CASSLSLGAPQFYNEQFF. CDR3 nucleotides: TGTGCCAGCAGTTTATCTCTAGGGGCTCCCCAATTCTACAATGAGCAGTTCTTC.

The chain uses TRBV11-2 and TRBJ1-5; D is perhaps TRBD1 (5 bases). Germline V CDR1 and CDR2: SGHAT, FQNNGV. With 5 bases removed from V and 2 bases from J, the gap between germline ends came to 19 bases. The CDR3 runs to 17 residues. CDR3 residues: CASSSPLGLGGNQPQHF. The CDR3 DNA reads as TGTGCCAGCAGCAGCCCTTTGGGGCTGGGGGGCAATCAGCCCCAGCATTTT. The whole variable domain, filled in from reference TRBV11-2 and TRBJ1-5, reads EAGVAQSPRYKIIEKRQSVAFWCNPISGHATLYWYQQILGQGPKLLIQFQNNGVVDDSQLPKDRFSAERLKGVDSTLKIQPAKLEDSAVYLCASSSPLGLGGNQPQHFGDGTRLSIL.